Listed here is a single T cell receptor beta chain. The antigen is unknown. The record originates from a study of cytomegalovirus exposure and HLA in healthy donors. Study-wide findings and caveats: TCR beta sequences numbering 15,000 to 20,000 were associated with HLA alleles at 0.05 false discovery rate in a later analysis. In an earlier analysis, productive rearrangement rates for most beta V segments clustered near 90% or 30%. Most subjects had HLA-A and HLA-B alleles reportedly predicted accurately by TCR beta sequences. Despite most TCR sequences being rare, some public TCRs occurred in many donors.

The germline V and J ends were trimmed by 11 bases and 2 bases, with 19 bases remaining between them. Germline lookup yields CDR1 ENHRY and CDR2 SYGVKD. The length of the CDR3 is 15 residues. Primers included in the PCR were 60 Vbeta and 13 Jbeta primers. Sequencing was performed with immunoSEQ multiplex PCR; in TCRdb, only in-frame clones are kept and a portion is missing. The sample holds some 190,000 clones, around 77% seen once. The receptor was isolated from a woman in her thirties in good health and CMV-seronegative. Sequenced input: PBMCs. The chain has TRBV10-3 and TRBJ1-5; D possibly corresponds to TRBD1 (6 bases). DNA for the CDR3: TGTGCCGTAGCACAGGGCCGGTATGGCAATCAGCCCCAGCATTTT. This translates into CAVAQGRYGNQPQHF.